Detailed here is one TCR beta chain. This clone's antigen is unknown. No much larger clone exists at a distance of one base, and base qualities are not known. Focal radiation therapy combined with CTLA-4 blockade (ipilimumab) was tested in patients with chemo-refractory metastatic non-small-cell lung cancer. The method behind the library was the immunoSEQ multiplex PCR assay. The clones in this table, taken by TCRdb from immuneACCESS, are in-frame only. Not every clone is retained; where verified, under half of the shortfall comes from an unresolved V gene, and the cause of the rest is unknown. Counted in this sample were around 49,000 clones; roughly 81% of them appeared once. Clones ranked in the top ten supply 25% to 35% of the sample. This sample stems from a study of radiotherapy plus CTLA-4 blockade in lung cancer (dated by TCRdb to between 2018 and 2020). Looking at the study overall: Objective responses were observed in approximately 17% of enrolled patients, and disease control was achieved in 25% to 35%.

Broader findings and caveats from the paper: Early dynamic changes in blood T cell clones, together with increased serum interferon-beta after radiation, were reported as the strongest predictors of response. After treatment with radiotherapy and ipilimumab, TCR clones that originated in tumors expanded in peripheral blood.

From the germline V gene, CDR1 is SQVTM and CDR2 is ANQGSEA. V trim: 0 bases; J trim: 5 bases; unmatched bases: 5. The CDR3, cysteine through phenylalanine, is 17 amino acids long. The only DNA kept is the CDR3, 51 bases in frame from the first base. Recombination joined TRBV29-1 with TRBJ2-2; 14 of the junction bases match TRBD2. Sequenced here: peripheral blood, sampled from a patient treated with radiotherapy plus ipilimumab. The TCR originated in a human donor with non-small cell lung cancer whose response to radiotherapy plus ipilimumab could not be evaluated. The DNA sequence is given as TGCAGCGTTGAAGAGGGACTAGCGGGAGATGGAACCGGGGAGCTGTTTTTT. Translated, it reads CSVEEGLAGDGTGELFF.